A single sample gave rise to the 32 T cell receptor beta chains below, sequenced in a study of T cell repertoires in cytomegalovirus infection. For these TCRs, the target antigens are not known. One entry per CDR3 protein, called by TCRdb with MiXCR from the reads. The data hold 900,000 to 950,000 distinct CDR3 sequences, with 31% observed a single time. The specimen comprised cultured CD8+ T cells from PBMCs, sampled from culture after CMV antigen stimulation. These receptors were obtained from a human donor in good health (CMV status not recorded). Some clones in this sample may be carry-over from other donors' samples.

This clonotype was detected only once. The CDR3 sequence is CASGPPPEVREQFF. In DNA, the CDR3 is TGTGCCAGCGGACCCCCCCCGGAGGTGAGGGAGCAGTTCTTC. This sequence joins TRBV6-6 and TRBJ2-1; a weak D match, TRBD2 (5 bases). The length of the CDR3 is 14 residues. Germline V gene data show CDR1 as MNHNY and CDR2 as SVGAGI (reference sequence). Trimming left V 8 bases short and J 10 bases short, with 21 bases between.

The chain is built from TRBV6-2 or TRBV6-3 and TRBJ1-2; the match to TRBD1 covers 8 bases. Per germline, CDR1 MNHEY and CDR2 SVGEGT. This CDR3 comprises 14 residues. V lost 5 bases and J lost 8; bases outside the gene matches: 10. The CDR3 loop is CASSPGQGPFGYTF. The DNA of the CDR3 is TGTGCCAGCAGTCCCGGACAGGGTCCTTTCGGCTACACCTTC.

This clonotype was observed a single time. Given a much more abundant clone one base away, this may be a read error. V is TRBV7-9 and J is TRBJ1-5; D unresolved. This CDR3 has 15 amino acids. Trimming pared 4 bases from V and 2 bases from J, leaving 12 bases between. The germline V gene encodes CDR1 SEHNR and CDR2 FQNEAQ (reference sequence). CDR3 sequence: CASSSSHGGNQPQHF. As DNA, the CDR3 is TGTGCCAGCAGCTCGAGCCACGGGGGCAATCAGCCCCAGCATTTT.

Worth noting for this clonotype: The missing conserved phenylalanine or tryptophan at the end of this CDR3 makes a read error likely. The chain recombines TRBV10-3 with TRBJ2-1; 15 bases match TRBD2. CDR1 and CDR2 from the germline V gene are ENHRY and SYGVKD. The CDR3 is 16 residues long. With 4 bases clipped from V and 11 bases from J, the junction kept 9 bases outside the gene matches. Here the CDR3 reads CAISGGLAGGDVKQFL. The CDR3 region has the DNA TGTGCCATCAGTGGGGGACTAGCGGGGGGAGACGTCAAGCAGTTCCTC.

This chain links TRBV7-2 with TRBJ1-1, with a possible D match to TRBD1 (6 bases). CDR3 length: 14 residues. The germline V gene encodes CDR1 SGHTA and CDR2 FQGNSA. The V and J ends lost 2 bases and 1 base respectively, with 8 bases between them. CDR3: CASSLYRANTEAFF. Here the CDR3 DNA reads TGTGCCAGCAGCTTATACAGGGCGAACACTGAAGCTTTCTTT.

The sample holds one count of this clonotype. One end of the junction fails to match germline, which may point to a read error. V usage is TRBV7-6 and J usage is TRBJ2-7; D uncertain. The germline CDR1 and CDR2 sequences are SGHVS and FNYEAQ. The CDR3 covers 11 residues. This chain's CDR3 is CVSNISYEQYF. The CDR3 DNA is TGTGTCAGCAACATCAGCTACGAGCAGTACTTC.

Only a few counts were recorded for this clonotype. The CDR3 is CASSQGFEQYF. Written as DNA, the CDR3 is TGCGCCAGCAGTCAGGGGTTCGAGCAGTACTTC. The genes are TRBV5-1 and TRBJ2-7, with a weak D call TRBD1 (6 bases). The germline gives CDR1 SGHRS, CDR2 YFSETQ. The length of the CDR3 is 11 residues. V was cut by 5 bases and J by 6 bases, with 9 bases left in between. The entire variable domain, with the rest obtained from reference TRBV5-1 and TRBJ2-7, is as follows: KAGVTQTPRYLIKTRGQQVTLSCSPISGHRSVSWYQQTPGQGLQFLFEYFSETQRNKGNFPGRFSGRQFSNSRSEMNVSTLELGDSALYLCASSQGFEQYFGPGTRLTVT.

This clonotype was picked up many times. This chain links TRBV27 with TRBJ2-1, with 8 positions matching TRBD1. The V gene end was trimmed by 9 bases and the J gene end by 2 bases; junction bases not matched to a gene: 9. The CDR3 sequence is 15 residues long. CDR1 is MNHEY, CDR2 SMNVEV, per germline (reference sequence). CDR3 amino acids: CASSSGQGPYNEQFF. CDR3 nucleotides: TGTGCCAGTTCCTCCGGACAGGGCCCCTACAATGAGCAGTTCTTC.

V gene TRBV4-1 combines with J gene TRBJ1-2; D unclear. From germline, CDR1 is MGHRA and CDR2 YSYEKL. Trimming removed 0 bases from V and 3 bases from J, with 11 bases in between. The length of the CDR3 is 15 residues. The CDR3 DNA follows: TGCGCCAGCAGCCAAGATCAGACCCGGGACTATGGCTACACCTTC. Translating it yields CASSQDQTRDYGYTF.

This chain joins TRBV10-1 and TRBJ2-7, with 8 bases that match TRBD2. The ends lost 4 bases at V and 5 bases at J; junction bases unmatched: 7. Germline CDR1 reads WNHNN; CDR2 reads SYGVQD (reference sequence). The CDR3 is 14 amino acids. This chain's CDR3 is CASSASGGVDEQYF. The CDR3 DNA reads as TGCGCCAGCAGTGCGAGCGGGGGTGTGGACGAGCAGTACTTC.

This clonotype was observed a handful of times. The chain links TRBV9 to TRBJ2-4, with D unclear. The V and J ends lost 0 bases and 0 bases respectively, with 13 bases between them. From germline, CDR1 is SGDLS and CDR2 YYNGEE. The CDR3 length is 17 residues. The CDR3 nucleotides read TGTGCCAGCAGCGTAGGAGACGTCGCTTTAGCCAAAAACATTCAGTACTTC. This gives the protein CASSVGDVALAKNIQYF.

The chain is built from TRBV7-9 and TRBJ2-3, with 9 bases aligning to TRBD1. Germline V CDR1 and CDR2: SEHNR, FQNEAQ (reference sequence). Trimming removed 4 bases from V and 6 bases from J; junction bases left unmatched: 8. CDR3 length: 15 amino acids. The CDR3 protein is CASSSLGQGADTQYF. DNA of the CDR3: TGTGCCAGCAGCTCCCTGGGACAGGGTGCGGATACGCAGTATTTT.

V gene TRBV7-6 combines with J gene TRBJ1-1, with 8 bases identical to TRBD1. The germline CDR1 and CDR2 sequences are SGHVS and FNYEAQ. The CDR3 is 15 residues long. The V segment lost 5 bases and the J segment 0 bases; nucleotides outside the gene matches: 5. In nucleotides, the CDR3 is TGTGCCAGCAGCGAGACAGGGGACATGAACACTGAAGCTTTCTTT. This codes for CASSETGDMNTEAFF.

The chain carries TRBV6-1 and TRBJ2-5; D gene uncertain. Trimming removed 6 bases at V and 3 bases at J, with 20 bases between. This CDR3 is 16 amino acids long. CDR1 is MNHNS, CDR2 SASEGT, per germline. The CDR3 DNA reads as TGTGCCAGCAGCCTAACTCCGACACCCGCCAAAGAGACCCAGTACTTC. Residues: CASSLTPTPAKETQYF.

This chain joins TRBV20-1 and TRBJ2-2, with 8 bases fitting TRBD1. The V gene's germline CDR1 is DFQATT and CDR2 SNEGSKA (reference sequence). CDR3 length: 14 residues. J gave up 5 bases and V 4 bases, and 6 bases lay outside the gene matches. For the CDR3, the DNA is TGCAGTGCTACCCGGACAGGGAGGACCGGGGAGCTGTTTTTT. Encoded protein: CSATRTGRTGELFF.

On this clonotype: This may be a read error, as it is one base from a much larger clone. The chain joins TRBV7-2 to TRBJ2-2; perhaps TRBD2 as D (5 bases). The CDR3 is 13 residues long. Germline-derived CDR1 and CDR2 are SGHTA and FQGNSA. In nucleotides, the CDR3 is TGTGTCAGCAGCTTAGGAGGTATCGGGGAGCTGTTTTTT. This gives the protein CVSSLGGIGELFF. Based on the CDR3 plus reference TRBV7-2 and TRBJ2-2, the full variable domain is GAGVSQSPSNKVTEKGKDVELRCDPISGHTALYWYRQSLGQGLEFLIYFQGNSAPDKSGLPSDRFSAERTGGSVSTLTIQRTQQEDSAVYLCVSSLGGIGELFFGEGSRLTVL.

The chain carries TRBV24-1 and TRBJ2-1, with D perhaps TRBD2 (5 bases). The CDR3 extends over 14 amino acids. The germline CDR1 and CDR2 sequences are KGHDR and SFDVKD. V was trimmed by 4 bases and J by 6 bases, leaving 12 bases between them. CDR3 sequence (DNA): TGTGCCACCAGTGAGCAGGACTCCATCAATGAGCAGTTCTTC. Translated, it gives CATSEQDSINEQFF.

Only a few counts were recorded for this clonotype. This chain's CDR3 is CASSPGNMNTEAFF. The CDR3 region has the DNA TGTGCCAGCAGTCCCGGAAACATGAACACTGAAGCTTTCTTT. The V gene is TRBV27, the J gene TRBJ1-1; no firm D call. V was shortened by 5 bases and J by 0 bases, with 10 bases between the two germline ends. This CDR3 region has 14 residues. CDR1 is MNHEY and CDR2 is SMNVEV in the germline V gene (reference sequence).

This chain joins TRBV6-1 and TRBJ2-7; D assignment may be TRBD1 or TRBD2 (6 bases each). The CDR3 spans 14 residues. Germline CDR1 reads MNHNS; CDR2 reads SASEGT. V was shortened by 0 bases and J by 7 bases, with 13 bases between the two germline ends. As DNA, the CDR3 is TGTGCCAGCAGTGAAGCAGGGGGGCCTCCGGAGCAGTACGTC. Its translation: CASSEAGGPPEQYV.

The CDR3 spells CASSYGTSGNTQYF. DNA for the CDR3: TGTGCCAGCAGTTACGGGACTAGCGGGAATACGCAGTATTTT. This chain connects TRBV6-6 to TRBJ2-3; 13 bases map to TRBD2. Trimming removed 2 bases from V and 7 bases from J; junction bases left unmatched: 0. CDR1 is MNHNY, CDR2 SVGAGI, per germline (reference sequence). This CDR3 has 14 amino acids.

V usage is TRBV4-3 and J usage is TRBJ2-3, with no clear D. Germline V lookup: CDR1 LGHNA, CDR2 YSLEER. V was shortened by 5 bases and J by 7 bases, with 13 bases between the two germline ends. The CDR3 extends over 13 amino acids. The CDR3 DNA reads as TGCGCCAGCAGCGAAGGCGGCTCTTATACGCAGTATTTT. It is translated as CASSEGGSYTQYF.

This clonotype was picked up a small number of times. The CDR3 DNA follows: TGTGCCAGCAGTCTAACAGCTGATCGGAACACTGAAGCTTTCTTT. This encodes CASSLTADRNTEAFF. This chain uses TRBV12-3 or TRBV12-4 with TRBJ1-1; no clear D. The ends were cut back, 5 bases at V and 1 base at J, with 14 bases in the middle. The CDR3 length is 15 residues.

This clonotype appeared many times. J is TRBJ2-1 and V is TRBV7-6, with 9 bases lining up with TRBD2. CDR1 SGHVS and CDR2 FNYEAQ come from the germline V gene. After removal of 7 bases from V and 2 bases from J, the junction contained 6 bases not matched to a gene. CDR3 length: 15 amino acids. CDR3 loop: CASKTSSGAYNEQFF. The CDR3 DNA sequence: TGTGCCAGCAAGACCTCTAGCGGGGCCTACAATGAGCAGTTCTTC.

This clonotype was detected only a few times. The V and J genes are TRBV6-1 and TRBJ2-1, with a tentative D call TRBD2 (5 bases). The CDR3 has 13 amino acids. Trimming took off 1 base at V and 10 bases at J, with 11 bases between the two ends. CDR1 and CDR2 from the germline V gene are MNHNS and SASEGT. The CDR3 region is CASSEDPSREQFF. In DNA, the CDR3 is TGTGCCAGCAGTGAAGACCCTAGCAGGGAGCAGTTCTTC.

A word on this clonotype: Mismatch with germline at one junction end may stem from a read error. The CDR3 DNA sequence: TGTGCCACCAGGAGAGATCTGGGAGTCCATGAGCAGTTCTTC. Translation: CATRRDLGVHEQFF. V and J are TRBV15 and TRBJ2-1; D perhaps matches TRBD2 (5 bases). The CDR3 is made up of 14 amino acids. CDR1 is LNHNV and CDR2 is YYDKDF in the germline V gene (reference sequence).

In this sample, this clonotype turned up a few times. CDR3 in DNA: TGTGCCAGCAGTTTATCTGGCGAGGAGCAGTTCTTC. This codes for CASSLSGEEQFF. The chain recombines TRBV27 with TRBJ2-1; D gene ambiguous. V shed 0 bases and J shed 10 bases, with 7 bases lying between them. The CDR3 totals 12 residues. The V gene's germline CDR1 is MNHEY and CDR2 SMNVEV (reference sequence).

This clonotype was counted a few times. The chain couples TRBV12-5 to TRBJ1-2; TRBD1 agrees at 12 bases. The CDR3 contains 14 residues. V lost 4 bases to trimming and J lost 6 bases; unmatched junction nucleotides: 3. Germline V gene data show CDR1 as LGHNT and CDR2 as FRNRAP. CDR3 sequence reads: CASGSGTGGDGYTF. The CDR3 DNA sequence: TGTGCTAGTGGTTCAGGGACAGGGGGCGATGGCTACACCTTC.

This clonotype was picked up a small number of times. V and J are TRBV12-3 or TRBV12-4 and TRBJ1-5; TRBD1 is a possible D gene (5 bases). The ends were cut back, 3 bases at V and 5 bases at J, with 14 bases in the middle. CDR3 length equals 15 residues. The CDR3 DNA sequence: TGTGCCAGCAGTTTGGGGGGAAGAGAGGATCAGCCCCAGCATTTT. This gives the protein CASSLGGREDQPQHF.

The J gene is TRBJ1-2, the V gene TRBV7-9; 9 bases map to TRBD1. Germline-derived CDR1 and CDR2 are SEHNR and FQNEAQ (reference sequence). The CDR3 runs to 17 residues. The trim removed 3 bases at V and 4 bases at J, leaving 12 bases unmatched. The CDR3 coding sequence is TGTGCCAGCAGCTTGGGGACAGGGAGGTTTCCGTCCTATGGCTACACCTTC. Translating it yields CASSLGTGRFPSYGYTF. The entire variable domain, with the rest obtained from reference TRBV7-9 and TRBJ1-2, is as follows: DTGVSQNPRHKITKRGQNVTFRCDPISEHNRLYWYRQTLGQGPEFLTYFQNEAQLEKSRLLSDRFSAERPKGSFSTLEIQRTEQGDSAMYLCASSLGTGRFPSYGYTFGSGTRLTVV.

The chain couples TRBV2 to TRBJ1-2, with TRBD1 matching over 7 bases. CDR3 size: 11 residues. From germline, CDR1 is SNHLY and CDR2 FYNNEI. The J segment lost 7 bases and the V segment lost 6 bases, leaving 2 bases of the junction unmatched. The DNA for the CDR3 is TGTGCCAGCAGGACAGGGACTGGCTACACCTTC. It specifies CASRTGTGYTF.

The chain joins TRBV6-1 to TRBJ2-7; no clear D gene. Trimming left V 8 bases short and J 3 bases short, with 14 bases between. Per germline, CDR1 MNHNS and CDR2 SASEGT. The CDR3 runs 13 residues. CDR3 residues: CASAIGQNYEQYF. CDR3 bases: TGTGCCAGCGCTATAGGGCAGAACTACGAGCAGTACTTC.

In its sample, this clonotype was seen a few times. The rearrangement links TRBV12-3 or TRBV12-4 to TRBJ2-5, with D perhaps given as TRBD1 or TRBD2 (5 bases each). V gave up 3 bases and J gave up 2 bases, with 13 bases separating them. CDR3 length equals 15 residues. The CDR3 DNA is TGTGCCAGCAGTTTTCTCACTGGGGGACAAGAGACCCAGTACTTC. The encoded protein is CASSFLTGGQETQYF.